One sample yielded the 14 T cell receptor beta chains listed below, sequenced in a study of blood T cells in healthy people across ages. PCR was performed a second time for 7 to 11 cycles using a sample-barcoded 5' primer and a J-beta primer mix. TCRdb independently ran MiXCR on the 5' RACE reads; one entry per CDR3 protein. Among around 500,000 distinct CDR3 sequences listed, roughly a quarter were seen once. The same data also contributed to another study, on T cells of mothers and their children.

The specimen was blood. These TCRs come from a boy younger than 10 in good health.

The CDR3 here is CSASPEFVGWTEAFF. The CDR3 region has the DNA TGCAGTGCTAGCCCTGAGTTTGTCGGTTGGACTGAAGCTTTCTTT. The chain employs TRBV20-1 and TRBJ1-1; unclear D gene. The CDR3 is 15 amino acids. Germline assignment: CDR1 DFQATT and CDR2 SNEGSKA (reference sequence). V gave up 3 bases and J gave up 5 bases, with 19 bases separating them.

The rearrangement links TRBV12-3 or TRBV12-4 to TRBJ1-2; 10 bases are a match to TRBD1. The ends lost 6 bases at V and 9 bases at J; junction bases unmatched: 7. The CDR3 runs 13 residues. In nucleotides, the CDR3 is TGTGCCAGCAGGGGGACAGGGGATGTGAGCTACACCTTC. Translated, it gives CASRGTGDVSYTF.

The genes are TRBV6-6 and TRBJ2-4; no definite D call. Germline V gene sequence: CDR1 MNHNY, CDR2 SVGAGI (reference sequence). Trimming cost V 7 bases and J 4 bases, with 17 bases left between them. The CDR3 consists of 15 residues. For the CDR3, the DNA is TGTGCCAGCAATCCCCGGGCCGCACTGAAAAACATTCAGTACTTC. Translating it yields CASNPRAALKNIQYF.

This clonotype was seen only a few times. This rearrangement joins TRBV2 to TRBJ2-3; D is perhaps TRBD2 (6 bases). V lost 6 bases to trimming and J lost 1 base, with 8 bases between them. This CDR3 is built from 13 residues. The germline gives CDR1 SNHLY, CDR2 FYNNEI. The CDR3 spells CASRERGTDTQYF. The DNA of the CDR3 is TGTGCCAGCAGAGAGCGGGGCACAGATACGCAGTATTTT.

This chain uses TRBV10-3 with TRBJ2-1, with TRBD2 identical over 7 bases. Looked up from germline, CDR1 is ENHRY and CDR2 is SYGVKD. This CDR3 is 13 amino acids long. V lost 10 bases, J lost 2 bases, and 5 bases stayed unmatched. Here the CDR3 reads CATGTTTYNEQFF. The CDR3 coding sequence is TGTGCCACCGGGACTACCACCTACAATGAGCAGTTCTTC.

This clonotype was seen a few times. The chain couples TRBV12-3 or TRBV12-4 to TRBJ2-1, with D tentatively TRBD2 (6 bases). V shed 7 bases and J shed 3 bases, with 13 bases lying between them. The CDR3 sequence is 14 residues long. The CDR3 loop reads CASTRDFGYNEQFF. The CDR3 region has the DNA TGTGCCAGCACCCGGGACTTCGGCTACAATGAGCAGTTCTTC.

The chain recombines TRBV15 with TRBJ1-2; D perhaps matches TRBD1 (5 bases). Trimming took 0 bases from V and 8 from J, leaving 10 bases between them. The germline V gene has CDR1 LNHNV and CDR2 YYDKDF (reference sequence). The length of the CDR3 is 13 residues. The CDR3 sequence: CATSRDRVGGYTF. In DNA, the CDR3 is TGTGCCACCAGCAGAGACAGGGTCGGGGGCTACACCTTC.

This clonotype was seen ten or more times. The chain carries TRBV7-2 and TRBJ1-3; no firm D call. Between the trimmed V and J ends, which lost 2 bases and 0 bases, there was a span of 5 bases. The CDR3 sequence is 14 residues long. Per germline, CDR1 SGHTA and CDR2 FQGNSA. CDR3 DNA sequence: TGTGCCAGCAGCTTACGGGCCTCTGGAAACACCATATATTTT. Its protein is CASSLRASGNTIYF.

The chain recombines TRBV2 with TRBJ2-5; 7 nucleotides line up with TRBD2. V dropped 6 bases and J dropped 4; count of bases not matched to a gene: 5. Germline CDR1 and CDR2: SNHLY and FYNNEI. This CDR3 is built from 13 residues. Here the CDR3 DNA reads TGTGCCAGCAGCCGGGGACTACGAGAGACCCAGTACTTC. Its protein product is CASSRGLRETQYF.

The V gene is TRBV2, the J gene TRBJ2-3; TRBD2 matches 9 bases. This CDR3 is 15 amino acids long. Germline assignment: CDR1 SNHLY and CDR2 FYNNEI. The V and J ends lost 7 bases and 6 bases, in that order; junction bases with no gene match: 11. The CDR3 nucleotides are TGTGCCAGCAAGATGACTAGCGGTAAAGTCGATACGCAGTATTTT. Its protein product is CASKMTSGKVDTQYF.

Remarks on this clonotype: Its ends do not fully match the called genes, so a read error is possible. The V call is TRBV20-1, the J call TRBJ2-5, with D possibly TRBD2 on 6 matching bases. TRBJ2-1 explains the end of the DNA better; the J call may be wrong. The germline V gene encodes CDR1 DFQATT and CDR2 SNEGSKA (reference sequence). The CDR3 length is 16 residues. Written as DNA, the CDR3 is TGCAGTGCTAGTGTGCACGGGAGTCGGAACTACAATAAGCAGTTCTTC. Translating it yields CSASVHGSRNYNKQFF.

The rearrangement uses TRBV9 and TRBJ2-5, with a possible D match to TRBD2 (6 bases). The J call may be mistaken, given a closer DNA end match to TRBJ2-1. The germline V gene encodes CDR1 SGDLS and CDR2 YYNGEE. The CDR3 runs to 14 residues. The CDR3 is CASSTRLGPHWQFF. In nucleotides, the CDR3 is TGTGCCAGCAGCACGAGACTAGGACCTCACTGGCAGTTCTTC.

This clonotype has a handful of counts. The chain carries TRBV12-3 or TRBV12-4 and TRBJ2-7, with 9 bases that match TRBD1. Trimming cost V 6 bases and J 1 base; bases outside gene matches: 1. This CDR3 has 13 residues. CDR3 in amino acids: CASRTGGSYEQYF. DNA of the CDR3: TGTGCCAGCAGGACAGGGGGTTCCTACGAGCAGTACTTC.

V usage is TRBV10-2 and J usage is TRBJ2-7, with 9 bases lining up with TRBD2. V shed 0 bases and J 5 bases; nucleotides not matched to a gene: 8. Germline CDR1 WSHSY, CDR2 SAAADI. CDR3 length: 16 residues. Written as DNA, the CDR3 is TGCGCCAGCAGTGAGTCGGTATTAGCGGGAGACAACGAGCAGTACTTC. Its translation: CASSESVLAGDNEQYF.